This TCR beta chain was identified during a study of blood T cell repertoires in COVID-19. Study information: Acute-phase and convalescent COVID-19 samples originated in the United States, Italy and Spain. The analysed material was cDNA or gDNA that came from T cells, B-cell-depleted T cells, or PBMCs.

Losses at the gene ends were 3 bases for V and 2 bases for J; bases not matched to a gene: 5. Germline V CDR1 and CDR2: MNHEY, SMNVEV (reference sequence). The CDR3 has 15 residues. Per the original data handling: By means of reference gene primer amplification, nucleated cell counts were estimated. Clones were read by immunoSEQ multiplex PCR, and TCRdb kept only the in-frame ones, dropping some. The V and J calls and clone size were taken over from that table, and D and trimming were inferred from the DNA. Among fewer than 250,000 clones listed, around four fifths were seen once. Input material: peripheral blood. The receptor's source is a human donor in a cohort sampled during active COVID-19. The chain uses TRBV27 and TRBJ2-3; 7 bases align to TRBD2. This CDR3 is CASSFGAGDTDTQYF. The CDR3 DNA reads as TGTGCCAGCAGTTTTGGGGCGGGAGACACAGATACGCAGTATTTT.